These 19 T cell receptor beta chains came from one sample sequenced in a study of lymphopenia after photon versus proton radiotherapy (dated by TCRdb to between 2018 and 2020). Library method: the immunoSEQ multiplex PCR assay. The table comes from immuneACCESS by way of TCRdb, which keeps in-frame sequences with V and J called. Part of the clones is missing from these tables; in studies checked, under half for an unresolved V gene and the rest for unknown reasons. The sample table contains around 70,000 clones; only one count was recorded for 92% of them. The leading ten clones occupy approximately 2% of the sample. This specimen was peripheral blood, taken from a patient treated with photon-based radiotherapy. The receptors originated from a woman aged 40 to 50 with cholangiocarcinoma.

This chain uses TRBV28 with TRBJ2-1, with a possible D match to TRBD2 (5 bases). V was shortened by 3 bases and J by 4 bases, with 13 bases between the two germline ends. The CDR3 loop spans 15 amino acids. Germline V gene sequence: CDR1 MDHEN, CDR2 SYDVKM. DNA for the CDR3: TGTGCCAGCAGTTTCGTCAGCGGACGTTACAATGAGCAGTTCTTC. It encodes CASSFVSGRYNEQFF.

This clone was seen only a few times. The V gene is TRBV12-5, the J gene TRBJ2-1; the D is unclear. CDR1 LGHNT and CDR2 FRNRAP come from the germline V gene. The CDR3 sequence is 11 residues long. Between the trimmed V and J ends, which lost 3 bases and 9 bases, there was a span of 6 bases. As DNA, the CDR3 is TGTGCTAGTGGTTTTTATAGTGAGCAGTTCTTC. This gives the protein CASGFYSEQFF.

This chain joins TRBV30 and TRBJ1-1; TRBD1 matches 11 bases. The CDR3 length is 16 residues. Germline lookup yields CDR1 GTSNPN and CDR2 SVGIG (reference sequence). The ends lost 4 bases at V and 4 bases at J; junction bases unmatched: 11. The CDR3 sequence: CAWTRDRGRRGTEAFF. CDR3 coding DNA: TGTGCCTGGACCAGGGACAGGGGGAGACGTGGCACTGAAGCTTTCTTT. The whole variable domain, remainder taken from reference TRBV30 and TRBJ1-1, is SQTIHQWPATLVQPVGSPLSLECTVEGTSNPNLYWYRQAAGRGLQLLFYSVGIGQISSEVPQNLSASRPQDRQFILSSKKLLLSDSGFYLCAWTRDRGRRGTEAFFGQGTRLTVV.

The gene calls are TRBV2 and TRBJ2-7; D is unresolved. CDR3 size: 12 residues. The germline V gene has CDR1 SNHLY and CDR2 FYNNEI. Deletions cut 11 bases from V and 6 bases from J, with 17 bases between. CDR3 coding DNA: TGTGCCGGACGAATCTACGGAGTCGAGCAGTACTTC. Its translation: CAGRIYGVEQYF.

This CDR3 reads CASSNRVTGFYGYTF. The CDR3 nucleotides are TGTGCCAGCAGCAACAGGGTTACAGGGTTCTATGGCTACACCTTC. The V call is TRBV6-5, the J call TRBJ1-2, with TRBD1 as a possible D gene (6 bases). CDR1 MNHEY and CDR2 SVGAGI come from the germline V gene. The CDR3 extends over 15 amino acids. Between the trimmed V and J ends, which lost 6 bases and 4 bases, there was a span of 18 bases.

This rearrangement joins TRBV21-1 to TRBJ2-1; the table's D call, TRBD2, was not checked against the DNA. TRBV21-1 is annotated as a pseudogene. The CDR3 is made up of 16 amino acids. CDR3 nucleotides: TGTGCCAGCAGCAAAGCAGGGACTAGCGGATACAATGAGCAGTTCTTC. Its protein product is CASSKAGTSGYNEQFF.

The chain joins TRBV28 to TRBJ2-2; 7 bases are shared with TRBD2. The germline V gene encodes CDR1 MDHEN and CDR2 SYDVKM. The CDR3 runs 16 residues. V was clipped by 5 bases and J by 7 bases; unmatched bases: 13. In nucleotides, the CDR3 is TGTGCCAGCAGTCTTCTGACTAGCCGGGGACTCGGGGAGCTGTTTTTT. Amino acid sequence: CASSLLTSRGLGELFF.

This clone was seen more than once but under ten times. The rearrangement uses TRBV27 and TRBJ1-5, with 9 bases matching TRBD1. The CDR3 length is 17 residues. Germline CDR1 is MNHEY and CDR2 is SMNVEV (reference sequence). J lost 6 bases, V lost 3 bases, and 12 bases had no gene match. The CDR3 spells CASSFTWDRVNSQPQHF. DNA for the CDR3: TGTGCCAGCAGTTTCACCTGGGACAGGGTAAATAGTCAGCCCCAGCATTTT.

The chain links TRBV11-3 to TRBJ2-6; the D is unclear. V was trimmed by 5 bases and J by 7 bases, leaving 15 bases between them. CDR3 size: 15 residues. The germline V gene has CDR1 SGHNT and CDR2 YENEEA. The CDR3 sequence: CASSPSAQGANVLTF. CDR3 nucleotides: TGTGCCAGCAGCCCGTCGGCACAAGGCGCCAACGTCCTGACTTTC.

Only one count was recorded for this clone. For the CDR3, the DNA is TGTGCCAGCAGTTCCAAATTGGGGGTATTGGTCACTGAAGCTTTCTTT. This translates into CASSSKLGVLVTEAFF. This rearrangement joins TRBV28 to TRBJ1-1; D might be TRBD1 (5 bases). The CDR3 length is 16 residues. V was shortened by 4 bases and J by 4 bases, with 19 bases between the two germline ends. In germline, CDR1 is MDHEN, CDR2 SYDVKM.

The chain uses TRBV28 and TRBJ2-5; 12 bases agree with TRBD2. Trimming removed 6 bases from V and 1 base from J; junction bases left unmatched: 6. From germline, CDR1 is MDHEN and CDR2 SYDVKM. CDR3 length: 16 amino acids. DNA for the CDR3: TGTGCCAGCAGGGCTAGCGGGAGGGTTAGCCAAGAGACCCAGTACTTC. Residues: CASRASGRVSQETQYF.

J is TRBJ1-2 and V is TRBV5-4; D uncertain. The germline V gene encodes CDR1 SGHNT and CDR2 YYREEE (reference sequence). Trimming took 0 bases from V and 3 from J, leaving 15 bases between them. The CDR3 runs to 16 residues. CDR3 sequence reads: CASSLGTASRDYGYTF. The CDR3 coding sequence is TGTGCCAGCAGCTTGGGAACAGCCTCGAGGGACTATGGCTACACCTTC.

This clone was counted a single time. The chain joins TRBV6-5 to TRBJ1-5, with a possible D match to TRBD1 (6 bases). Germline CDR1 reads MNHEY; CDR2 reads SVGAGI. V gave up 5 bases and J gave up 6 bases, with 14 bases separating them. This CDR3 comprises 14 residues. The CDR3 DNA sequence: TGTGCCAGCAGTCCCCAAGGGGGGATTCAGCCCCAGCATTTT. Residues: CASSPQGGIQPQHF.

The chain links TRBV5-4 to TRBJ2-7; D remains ambiguous. CDR1 and CDR2 (germline): SGHNT, YYREEE (reference sequence). The CDR3 sequence is 11 residues long. Deletions cut 0 bases from V and 11 bases from J, with 9 bases between. Here the CDR3 DNA reads TGTGCCAGCAGCTTGGGGAGAGGAGAGTACTTC. It yields the protein CASSLGRGEYF.

The V gene is TRBV19, the J gene TRBJ1-2; 11 nucleotides agree with TRBD1. Germline assignment: CDR1 LNHDA and CDR2 SQIVND (reference sequence). CDR3 length: 16 residues. V shed 4 bases, J shed 2 bases, and the junction held 6 bases outside the gene matches. The CDR3 sequence is CASSTDRGPRNYGYTF. CDR3 sequence (DNA): TGTGCCAGTAGTACGGACAGGGGGCCCCGAAACTATGGCTACACCTTC. Combining the CDR3 with reference TRBV19 and TRBJ1-2 gives the whole variable domain DGGITQSPKYLFRKEGQNVTLSCEQNLNHDAMYWYRQDPGQGLRLIYYSQIVNDFQKGDIAEGYSVSREKKESFPLTVTSAQKNPTAFYLCASSTDRGPRNYGYTFGSGTRLTVV.

The chain employs TRBV11-3 and TRBJ2-7; 7 positions agree with TRBD1. CDR3 length: 14 amino acids. The V segment lost 5 bases and the J segment 2 bases; nucleotides outside the gene matches: 6. Germline V gene sequence: CDR1 SGHNT, CDR2 YENEEA. This chain's CDR3 is CASSPSGQTYEQYF. The CDR3 coding sequence is TGTGCCAGCAGCCCATCGGGACAGACCTACGAGCAGTACTTC. The whole variable domain, filled in from reference TRBV11-3 and TRBJ2-7, reads EAGVVQSPRYKIIEKKQPVAFWCNPISGHNTLYWYLQNLGQGPELLIRYENEEAVDDSQLPKDRFSAERLKGVDSTLKIQPAELGDSAVYLCASSPSGQTYEQYFGPGTRLTVT.

The genes are TRBV6-5 and TRBJ1-2; no clear D gene. V lost 7 bases to trimming and J lost 1 base, with 7 bases between them. The CDR3 spans 12 residues. Looked up from germline, CDR1 is MNHEY and CDR2 is SVGAGI. The CDR3 DNA is TGTGCCAGCAAGAACCGTAACTATGGCTACACCTTC. Its protein is CASKNRNYGYTF.

The V and J genes are TRBV5-4 and TRBJ2-7, with 7 bases that match TRBD1. The CDR3 runs to 15 residues. Germline V gives CDR1 SGHNT, CDR2 YYREEE (reference sequence). The V and J ends lost 2 bases and 0 bases, in that order; junction bases with no gene match: 5. The CDR3 region is CASSFLRDSSYEQYF. Written as DNA, the CDR3 is TGTGCCAGCAGCTTTCTCAGGGACAGCTCCTACGAGCAGTACTTC.

The CDR3 sequence: CSASSGNTIYF. The CDR3 region has the DNA TGCAGTGCTAGTTCAGGAAACACCATATATTTT. This chain joins TRBV20-1 and TRBJ1-3; no clear D gene. V gave up 3 bases and J gave up 4 bases, with 4 bases separating them. CDR1 and CDR2 (germline): DFQATT, SNEGSKA (reference sequence). This CDR3 has 11 residues.